This T cell receptor (beta chain) was sequenced for a study of T cells in Graves' hyperthyroidism and ophthalmopathy. CDR3 length equals 15 residues. Germline CDR1 and CDR2: SGHKS and YYEKEE (reference sequence). J lost 0 bases, V lost 4 bases, and 4 bases had no gene match. This clonotype was seen repeatedly, ten times or more. Patients aged 18 to 65 had newly diagnosed hyperthyroidism of under 2 months' duration. Researchers amplified the TCR beta CDR3 regions from RNA transcripts. An initial round of RT-PCR targeting the TCR CDR3 relied on the HTBI primer set. TCRdb re-called the multiplex PCR reads with MiXCR, one entry per CDR3 protein. The sample lists some 400,000 distinct CDR3 sequences; 13% were seen once.

Sequenced: blood. This rearrangement joins TRBV5-5 to TRBJ1-5; TRBD1 aligns across 7 bases. The clonotype originates from a young man with Graves' hyperthyroidism that later progressed to Graves' ophthalmopathy. In DNA, the CDR3 is TGTGCCAGCAGCCACAGGGGAGGTAGCAATCAGCCCCAGCATTTT. Its protein product is CASSHRGGSNQPQHF.